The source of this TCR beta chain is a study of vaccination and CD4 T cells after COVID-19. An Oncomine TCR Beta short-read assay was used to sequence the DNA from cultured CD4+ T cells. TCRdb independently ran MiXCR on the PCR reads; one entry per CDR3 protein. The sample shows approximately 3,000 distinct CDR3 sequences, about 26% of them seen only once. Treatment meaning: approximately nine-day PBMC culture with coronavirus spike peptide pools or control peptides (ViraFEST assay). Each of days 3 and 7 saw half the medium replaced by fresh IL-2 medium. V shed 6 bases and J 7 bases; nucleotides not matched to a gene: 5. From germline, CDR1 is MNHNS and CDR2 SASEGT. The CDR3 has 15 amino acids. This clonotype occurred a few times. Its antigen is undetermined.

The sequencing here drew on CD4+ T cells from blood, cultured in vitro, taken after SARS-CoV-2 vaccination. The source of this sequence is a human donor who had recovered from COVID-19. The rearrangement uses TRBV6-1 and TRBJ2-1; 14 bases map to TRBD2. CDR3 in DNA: TGTGCCAGCAGGTGGACTAGCGGGGGGCGTAATGAGCAGTTCTTC. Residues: CASRWTSGGRNEQFF.